This T cell receptor beta chain stems from a study of STAT3 mutations in large granular lymphocyte leukemia (dated by TCRdb to between 2018 and 2020). Some background on the complete study: In roughly half of the longitudinally sequenced T-LGLL patients, canonical activating STAT3 mutations were detected. More than half of T-LGLL patients received one or more immunosuppressive therapy regimens, with hematologic response in over 35% of those treated. Serial deep sequencing of TCRbeta CDR3 and STAT3 was performed in patients with T-cell large granular lymphocyte leukemia to reconstruct clonal hierarchy and dynamics. From an initial cohort of hundreds of LGL patients, 15 to 20 representative T-LGLL cases were chosen for longitudinal sequencing of TCRbeta and STAT3. A couple of patients with natural killer LGL leukemia were also sequenced longitudinally as controls within the study. For each patient, sequencing was performed at an average of around 4 time points, with a range of 2 to 8 samplings. The study at large found these results: Dominant TCR clone burden was found to exceed STAT3 mutant burden in several patients, suggesting that STAT3 mutation arose secondarily within a pre-expanded clone. Because no samples were available when a clone first appeared, clonal expansion was inferred from samplings taken at other points. Since codominant clonotypes persisted in some patients, a small but highly pathogenic clone may have gone undetected. In about 35% of the 18 patients, TCR clonotype switching occurred after therapy, and every newly emerging clone was STAT3 wild type. All T-LGLL patients had at least one immunodominant TCRbeta clonotype, and roughly half had multiple immunodominant subclonotypes. Linking therapy response to changes in TCR clonal burden was complicated by variable intervals between samplings and by differing treatment regimens.

The CDR3 contains 17 residues, cysteine and phenylalanine counted. The CDR3 DNA has 51 bases and is translated from base 1. CDR1 and CDR2, per the germline V gene (reference sequence), are SGHNT and YYREEE. V is pared back by 0 bases and J by 0 bases, with 10 bases lying between the germline termini. A word on this clone: Its antigen specificity is not known. It has no much larger one-base neighbor in the sample; base qualities were not kept.

An Illumina MiSeq was used to sequence the TCRbeta libraries, yielding an average of roughly 41,000 productive templates per sample. Multiplex PCR amplification was used to generate TCRbeta CDR3 libraries with the immunoSEQ assay. Processing in the source paper ran as follows. Repertoire diversity was calculated as previously defined, with values near 0 taken to indicate extremely monoclonal samples. TCRdb carries this immuneACCESS record with in-frame sequences only. Its versions omit some clonotypes, under half of them owing to an unresolved V gene in the studies checked, with the rest unexplained. V, J and clone size derive from that table, while D and trimming were established from the DNA sequence. This sample holds 37,000 or so clones; roughly 88% were observed only once. Over 0.4% of the sample lies in the top ten. DNA was extracted from blood mononuclear cells, and the same DNA was used for both TCR and STAT3 sequencing.

This TCR came from a human donor with T large granular lymphocyte leukemia. Some clones in this sample may be carry-over from other donors' samples. The V gene is TRBV5-4 and the J gene is TRBJ2-6; the D gene is not confidently resolved. Specimen: PBMCs. The encoded CDR3 is CASSLGALHSGANVLTF. The DNA sequence reads TGTGCCAGCAGCTTGGGGGCCCTCCACTCTGGGGCCAACGTCCTGACTTTC.